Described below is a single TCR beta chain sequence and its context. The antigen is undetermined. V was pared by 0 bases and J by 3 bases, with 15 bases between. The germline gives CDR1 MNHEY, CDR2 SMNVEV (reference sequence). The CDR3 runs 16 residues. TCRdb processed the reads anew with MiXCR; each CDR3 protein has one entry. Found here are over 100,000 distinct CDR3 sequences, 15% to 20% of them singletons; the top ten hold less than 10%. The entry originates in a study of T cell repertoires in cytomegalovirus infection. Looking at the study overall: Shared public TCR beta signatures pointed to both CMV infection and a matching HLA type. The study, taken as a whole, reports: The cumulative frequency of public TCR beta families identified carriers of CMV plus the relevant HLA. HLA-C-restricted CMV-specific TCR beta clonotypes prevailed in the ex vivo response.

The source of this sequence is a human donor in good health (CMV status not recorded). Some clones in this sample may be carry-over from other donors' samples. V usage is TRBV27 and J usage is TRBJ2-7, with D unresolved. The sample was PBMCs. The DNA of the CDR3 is TGTGCCAGCAGTTTATCACGTCAGGTAATCCTCTACGAGCAGTACTTC. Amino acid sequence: CASSLSRQVILYEQYF.